This section outlines one TCR beta chain sequence together with its context. This clone's antigen is unknown. The record has no base qualities; no much larger clone is one base away. The V and J ends are trimmed by 4 bases and 2 bases, leaving 12 bases between them. CDR1 and CDR2, looked up from the germline V gene, are MGHRA and YSYEKL. Reading from cysteine to phenylalanine, the CDR3 counts 14 amino acids. Only CDR3 DNA is held: 42 bases, read in frame from base 1. Library creation used the immunoSEQ multiplex PCR assay. RNA was extracted from all samples and reverse transcribed into cDNA, which served as template for TCR sequencing. SuperScript III was used to make first-strand cDNA, primed with a 2:1 mix of oligo-dT and random hexamers. A synthetic immune receptor repertoire was used to assess amplification bias, and residual bias was removed computationally. The original pipeline was this. Raw reads were preprocessed to remove errors, and CDR3 was defined according to IMGT conventions as the region from the conserved cysteine to phenylalanine. To get clonality, Shannon entropy was normalized by log2 of the number of productive unique TCRs and the result was subtracted from 1. Scalp TCRbeta sequences were cross-referenced with sorted blood CD4 and CD8 repertoires so that the CD4 or CD8 identity of scalp clones could be inferred. Here the immuneACCESS table is served through TCRdb, limited to in-frame sequences with V and J called. Missing clones are a known gap in these copies; in checked studies unresolved V genes cover under half, and the rest lacks a known reason. V, J and clone size are those of that table, while D and trimming were read from the DNA. The sample table holds over 150,000 clones, of which around three fifths were seen once. Nearly 5% of the sample is held by the ten biggest clonotypes.

This specimen belongs to a study of CD8+ T cells in alopecia areata (dated by TCRdb to the late 2010s). Regarding the research as a whole: The study used high-throughput TCRbeta sequencing to examine T cell clonal expansion in alopecia areata, in both the C3H/HeJ mouse model and human patients. immunoSEQ multiplex PCR using 35 Vbeta forward primers and 13 Jbeta reverse primers was used to amplify TCRbeta CDR3 regions. Scalp clonality was compared among normal scalp (n=4), patchy alopecia areata scalp (n=8), and alopecia totalis/universalis scalp (n=8). RNA was obtained with the PAXgene miRNA kit for fixed scalp, the miRNeasy kit for PBMCs, and the RNeasy kit for mouse skin. Scalp tissue and sorted CD4+ and CD8+ peripheral blood T cells from patchy and totalis/universalis alopecia areata patients and from healthy controls were covered by human TCRbeta sequencing. What the study reported, not specific to this receptor: Scalp TCR repertoire analysis is complicated because resident alphabeta T cells in normal human skin are also sequenced, whereas mouse skin is dominated by gammadelta T cells. Shared TCR sequences between patients were less evident than in mice, which may be partly attributable to HLA diversity in the patient population. Compared with normal scalp, lesional scalp had higher clonality and more expanded CD8+ clones, particularly in alopecia totalis/universalis, a pattern that suggests antigenic drive.

PBMCs were isolated by density centrifugation and stained for CD3, CD4 and CD8, after which CD4+ and CD8+ T cells were sorted on a FACSAria. Scalp biopsies and blood samples were obtained from unaffected controls. The V gene is TRBV4-1 and the J gene is TRBJ2-7, with the D gene uncertain. Source material: CD8+ T cells sorted from blood. The receptor was isolated from a human donor in good health. This receptor carries the CDR3 CASSPEVGAYEQYF. The nucleotide sequence is TGCGCCAGCAGCCCCGAAGTAGGAGCCTACGAGCAGTACTTC.